This T cell receptor beta chain was documented in a study of blood T cell repertoires in COVID-19. Background on the study: Material from acute and convalescent COVID-19 was sourced from the United States, Italy and Spain. PBMCs, B-cell-depleted T cells, or T cells were the source of the cDNA or gDNA that made up the material.

In the original workflow: The assay estimated nucleated cells by amplifying reference gene primers. The assay was immunoSEQ multiplex PCR, and TCRdb's table has in-frame clones only and misses some. From that table come the V and J calls and clone size; the DNA was used to work out D and trimming. This sample carries about 250,000 clones, about 90% of them seen once, and the ten largest clones take around 3%. The CDR3 is 17 residues long. V dropped 6 bases and J dropped 3; count of bases not matched to a gene: 12. Germline V gene lookup returns CDR1 SGHTA and CDR2 FQGNSA. Specimen: peripheral blood. The gene calls are TRBV7-2 and TRBJ1-5, with 9 bases that match TRBD1. The TCR originated in a man between 18 and 35 years old with active or convalescent COVID-19. CDR3 nucleotide sequence: TGTGCCAGCAGTTATCAATCCGGGACAGGGAACAATCAGCCCCAGCATTTT. This encodes CASSYQSGTGNNQPQHF.